This passage covers 4 T cell receptor beta chains from one sample sequenced in a study of cytotoxic CD8 clonotypes in ibrutinib-treated CLL. Produced via immunoSEQ multiplex PCR; TCRdb's table is partial and in-frame only. The sample holds some 65,000 clones; roughly 59% are singletons and the top ten take roughly 15%. Source: PBMCs, taken after 12 months of ibrutinib treatment. The receptors shown here come from a human donor with chronic lymphocytic leukemia.

This rearrangement joins TRBV7-9 to TRBJ2-5; TRBD2 agrees at 7 bases. This CDR3 has 15 amino acids. In germline, CDR1 is SEHNR, CDR2 FQNEAQ (reference sequence). J was trimmed by 4 bases and V by 1 base; bases with no gene match: 6. CDR3 nucleotide sequence: TGTGCCAGCAGCTTAGGCGGGGGTAAAGGAGAGACCCAGTACTTC. Its translation is CASSLGGGKGETQYF.

The chain combines TRBV11-3 with TRBJ2-5; 12 bases map to TRBD1. J lost 3 bases, V lost 4 bases, and 12 bases had no gene match. Per germline, CDR1 SGHNT and CDR2 YENEEA. CDR3 length: 18 amino acids. The CDR3 DNA sequence: TGTGCCAGCAGCTGGGCCGGGACAGGGGGCCGAGAGAAAGAGACCCAGTACTTC. Translated: CASSWAGTGGREKETQYF.

V gene TRBV6-6 combines with J gene TRBJ1-1; 7 nucleotides line up with TRBD1. V gave up 6 bases and J gave up 4 bases; unmatched junction bases: 2. This CDR3 contains 12 residues. Looked up from germline, CDR1 is MNHNY and CDR2 is SVGAGI (reference sequence). CDR3 DNA: TGTGCCAGCAGCCCAGGGGGCACTGAAGCTTTCTTT. This codes for CASSPGGTEAFF.

The rearrangement joins TRBV7-6 to TRBJ2-2; no definite D call. Trimming shortened V by 5 bases and J by 7 bases, and 14 bases separated the two germline ends. The CDR3 runs to 14 residues. CDR1 is SGHVS, CDR2 FNYEAQ, per germline. The CDR3 bases are TGTGCCAGCAGCCGCGAGGATCTGGGCGGGGAGCTGTTTTTT. This gives the protein CASSREDLGGELFF.